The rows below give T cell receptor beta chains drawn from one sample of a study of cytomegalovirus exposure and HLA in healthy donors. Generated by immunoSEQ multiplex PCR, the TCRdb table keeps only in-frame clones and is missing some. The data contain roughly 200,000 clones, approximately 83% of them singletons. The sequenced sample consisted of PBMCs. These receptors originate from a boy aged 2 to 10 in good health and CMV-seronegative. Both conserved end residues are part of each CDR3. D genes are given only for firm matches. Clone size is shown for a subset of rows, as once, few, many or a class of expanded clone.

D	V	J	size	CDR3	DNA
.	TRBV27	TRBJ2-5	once	CASSQTSSQETQYF	TGTGCCAGCAGTCAGACTAGTTCCCAAGAGACCCAGTACTTC
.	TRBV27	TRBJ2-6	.	CASRGDSYSGANVLTF	TGTGCCAGCAGGGGTGACAGTTACTCTGGGGCCAACGTCCTGACTTTC
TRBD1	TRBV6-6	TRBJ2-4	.	CASSSYEGANKNIQYF	TGTGCCAGCAGTTCTTACGAGGGGGCGAACAAAAACATTCAGTACTTC
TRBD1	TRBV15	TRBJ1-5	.	CATSGRTGGYQPQHF	TGTGCCACCAGCGGAAGGACAGGGGGGTATCAGCCCCAGCATTTT
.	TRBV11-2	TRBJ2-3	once	CASSGGWGDTQYF	TGTGCCAGCAGCGGGGGGTGGGGAGATACGCAGTATTTT
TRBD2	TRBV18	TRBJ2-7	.	CASTPAGGGEQYF	TGTGCCAGTACCCCAGCGGGAGGAGGCGAGCAGTACTTC
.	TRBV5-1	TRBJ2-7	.	CASSLVPWTAQSSYEQYF	TGCGCCAGCAGCTTGGTGCCGTGGACAGCCCAGAGCTCCTACGAGCAGTACTTC
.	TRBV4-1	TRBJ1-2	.	CASSPPGGKDYGYTF	TGCGCCAGCAGCCCACCTGGAGGCAAAGACTATGGCTACACCTTC
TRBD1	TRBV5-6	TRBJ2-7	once	CASSFGTGSGEQYF	TGTGCCAGCAGCTTCGGGACAGGGTCGGGGGAGCAGTACTTC
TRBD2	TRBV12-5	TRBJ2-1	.	CASGLALAGSSYNEQFF	TGTGCTAGTGGTTTGGCTCTAGCGGGGAGCTCCTACAATGAGCAGTTCTTC
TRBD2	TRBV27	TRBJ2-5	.	CASSTRDGLARVTQYF	TGTGCCAGCAGTACCAGGGACGGACTAGCCCGCGTGACCCAGTACTTC
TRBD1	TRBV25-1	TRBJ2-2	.	CASSEWIWTGPTGELFF	TGTGCCAGCAGTGAATGGATTTGGACAGGGCCCACCGGGGAGCTGTTTTTT
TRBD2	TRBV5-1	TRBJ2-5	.	CASSENIAGGLETQYF	TGCGCCAGCAGCGAAAACATAGCGGGAGGGTTGGAGACCCAGTACTTC
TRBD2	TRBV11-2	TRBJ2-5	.	CASSLEGLAETQYF	TGTGCCAGCAGCTTAGAGGGACTAGCGGAGACCCAGTACTTC
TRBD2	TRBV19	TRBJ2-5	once	CASSIGLAGAQETQYF	TGTGCCAGTAGTATAGGGCTAGCGGGAGCTCAAGAGACCCAGTACTTC
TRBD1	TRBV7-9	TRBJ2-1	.	CASSLKVGQFYNEQFF	TGTGCCAGCAGCTTAAAGGTGGGACAGTTCTACAATGAGCAGTTCTTC
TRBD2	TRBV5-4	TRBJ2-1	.	CASSLGLAIPSYNEQFF	TGTGCCAGCAGCTTGGGACTAGCGATACCCTCCTACAATGAGCAGTTCTTC
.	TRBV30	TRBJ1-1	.	CAERVTEAFF	TGTGCGGAACGGGTGACTGAAGCTTTCTTT
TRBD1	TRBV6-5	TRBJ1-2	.	CASSYGQGASYGYTF	TGTGCCAGCAGTTATGGACAGGGGGCGAGCTATGGCTACACCTTC
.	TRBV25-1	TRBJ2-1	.	CASSEYEQPLDNEQFF	TGTGCCAGCAGTGAATATGAACAGCCCCTGGACAATGAGCAGTTCTTC
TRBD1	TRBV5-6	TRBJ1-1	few	CASSLGTGVSEAFF	TGTGCCAGCAGCTTGGGGACAGGGGTTTCTGAAGCTTTCTTT
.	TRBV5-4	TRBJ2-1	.	CASSPEIAASYNEQFF	TGTGCCAGCAGCCCAGAAATAGCGGCCTCCTACAATGAGCAGTTCTTC
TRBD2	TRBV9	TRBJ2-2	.	CASSVSGRANTGELFF	TGTGCCAGCAGCGTTAGCGGGAGGGCGAACACCGGGGAGCTGTTTTTT
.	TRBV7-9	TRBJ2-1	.	CASSKEDFRLNEQFF	TGTGCCAGCAGCAAGGAAGACTTCCGCCTCAATGAGCAGTTCTTC
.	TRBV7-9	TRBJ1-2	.	CASGGGGYTF	TGTGCCAGCGGGGGGGGTGGCTACACCTTC
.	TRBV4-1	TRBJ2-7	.	CASSQAAAVSYEQYF	TGCGCCAGCAGCCAAGCGGCAGCGGTCTCCTACGAGCAGTACTTC
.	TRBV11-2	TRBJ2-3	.	CASKRGDTQYF	TGTGCCAGCAAACGGGGAGATACGCAGTATTTT
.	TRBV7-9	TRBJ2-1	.	CASRGSEQFF	TGTGCCAGCAGAGGGAGTGAGCAGTTCTTC
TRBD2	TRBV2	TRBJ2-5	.	CASSKLAVAETQYF	TGTGCCAGCAGTAAACTAGCGGTTGCGGAGACCCAGTACTTC
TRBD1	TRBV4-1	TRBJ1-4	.	CASSRQGLEEKLFF	TGCGCCAGCAGCCGACAGGGGCTCGAGGAAAAACTGTTTTTT
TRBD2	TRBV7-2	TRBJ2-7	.	CASSLGLAGGVSYEQYF	TGTGCCAGCAGCCTTGGACTAGCGGGAGGAGTATCCTACGAGCAGTACTTC
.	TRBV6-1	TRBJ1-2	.	CASSDPGHPYGYTF	TGTGCCAGCAGTGACCCGGGACACCCCTATGGCTACACCTTC
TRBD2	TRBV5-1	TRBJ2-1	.	CASSWGSGGNNEQFF	TGCGCCAGCAGCTGGGGCAGCGGGGGAAACAATGAGCAGTTCTTC
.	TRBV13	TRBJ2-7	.	CASSLRATSYEQYF	TGTGCCAGCAGCTTGCGGGCGACATCCTACGAGCAGTACTTC
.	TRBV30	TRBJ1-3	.	CAWTKRRLGNTIYF	TGTGCCTGGACCAAAAGGCGGCTCGGAAACACCATATATTTT
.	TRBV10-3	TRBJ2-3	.	CAISESGGPDTQYF	TGTGCCATCAGTGAGTCCGGGGGGCCAGATACGCAGTATTTT
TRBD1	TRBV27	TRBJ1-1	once	CASGTGYNTEAFF	TGTGCCAGCGGGACAGGGTATAACACTGAAGCTTTCTTT
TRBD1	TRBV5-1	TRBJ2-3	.	CASRFATGSTDTQYF	TGCGCCAGCAGATTTGCGACAGGGTCTACAGATACGCAGTATTTT
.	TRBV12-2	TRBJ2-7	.	CASRLAGDRGTF	TGTGCAAGTCGCTTAGCCGGGGACAGGGGAACCTTC
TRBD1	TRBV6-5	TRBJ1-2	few	CASSRQGNYGYTF	TGTGCCAGCAGCCGACAGGGAAACTATGGCTACACCTTC
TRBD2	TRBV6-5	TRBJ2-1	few	CASSSLAGGNEQFF	TGTGCCAGCAGTTCCCTAGCGGGAGGGAATGAGCAGTTCTTC
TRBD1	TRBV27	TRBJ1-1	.	CAIPWDRVMNTEAFF	TGTGCCATTCCCTGGGACAGAGTCATGAACACTGAAGCTTTCTTT
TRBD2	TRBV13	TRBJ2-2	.	CASSIRMGLAEDTGELFF	TGTGCCAGCAGCATACGCATGGGACTAGCGGAGGACACCGGGGAGCTGTTTTTT
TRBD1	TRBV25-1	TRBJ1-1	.	CASSDPDRASTEAFF	TGTGCCAGCAGTGATCCGGACAGGGCGAGCACTGAAGCTTTCTTT
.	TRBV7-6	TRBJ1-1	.	CASSLGWQGMNTEAFF	TGTGCCAGCAGCTTAGGGTGGCAGGGCATGAACACTGAAGCTTTCTTT
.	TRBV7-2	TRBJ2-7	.	CASSLVAQGGDEQYF	TGTGCCAGCAGCTTAGTCGCTCAAGGAGGTGACGAGCAGTACTTC
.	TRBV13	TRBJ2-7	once	CASSLGRSEQYF	TGTGCCAGCAGCTTAGGGCGTTCGGAGCAGTACTTC
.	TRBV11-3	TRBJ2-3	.	CASSLGPGDHTQYF	TGTGCCAGCAGCTTAGGTCCAGGCGATCATACGCAGTATTTT
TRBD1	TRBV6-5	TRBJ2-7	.	CASSYRDRNYEQYF	TGTGCCAGCAGTTATCGGGACAGAAACTACGAGCAGTACTTC
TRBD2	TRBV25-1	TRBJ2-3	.	CASSEPGLAGGKDTQYF	TGTGCCAGCAGTGAACCAGGACTAGCGGGAGGGAAAGATACGCAGTATTTT
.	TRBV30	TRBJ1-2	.	CAWRDTLWQGYGYTF	TGTGCCTGGAGGGATACCTTGTGGCAGGGCTATGGCTACACCTTC
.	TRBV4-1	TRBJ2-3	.	CASSQGYRTASTDTQYF	TGCGCCAGCAGCCAAGGATACCGCACAGCCAGCACAGATACGCAGTATTTT
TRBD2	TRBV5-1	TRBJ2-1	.	CASSPGTSGASYEQFF	TGCGCCAGCAGCCCCGGGACTAGCGGGGCTTCGTATGAGCAGTTCTTC
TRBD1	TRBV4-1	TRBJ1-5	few	CASSKDRTGNQPQHF	TGCGCCAGCAGCAAAGATAGGACAGGGAACCAGCCCCAGCATTTT
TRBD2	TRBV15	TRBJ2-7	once	CATSTHEVAGGYEQYF	TGTGCCACCAGCACTCACGAGGTGGCGGGAGGGTACGAGCAGTACTTC